The entry that follows covers one T cell receptor (beta chain) sequence. As originally analysed: Cell counts per sample came from amplifying reference gene primers. Measured with immunoSEQ multiplex PCR; TCRdb has only the in-frame clones, and not every one. Clonal size and the V and J genes are those of that table, whereas D and trimming came from the DNA. The sample includes about 100,000 clones, roughly 90% seen only once; the top ten take roughly 2.1%. The sample is drawn from a study of blood T cell repertoires in COVID-19. Study-level information: T cells, B-cell-depleted T cells, or PBMCs supplied cDNA or gDNA.

Sequencing was carried out using peripheral blood. This clonotype originated in a man in his fifties or sixties with active COVID-19.

As DNA, the CDR3 is TGTGCCAGCAGCCAGGCCCTGGGCGCACTGGAGACCCAGTACTTC. Translation gives CASSQALGALETQYF. This chain joins TRBV3-1 (or the pseudogene TRBV3-2) and TRBJ2-5; D remains ambiguous. Trimming left V 3 bases short and J 5 bases short, with 16 bases between. The V gene's germline CDR1 is LGHDT and CDR2 YNNKEL (reference sequence). The CDR3 spans 15 residues.